The rows below give T cell receptor beta chains drawn from one sample of a study of T cells in Graves' hyperthyroidism and ophthalmopathy. One entry per CDR3 protein, called by TCRdb with MiXCR from the multiplex PCR reads. The data show around 350,000 distinct CDR3 sequences, with 15% to 20% seen just once and around 3.4% held by the top ten. Sequenced material: blood. The source is a woman between 18 and 29 years old with Graves' hyperthyroidism. CDR3s leave out the opening cysteine and the closing phenylalanine or tryptophan. D genes are given only for firm matches.

12	TRBV4-1	NA	ASSPRATNYGYT
13	TRBV19	NA	ASSIDLASNQPQH
12	TRBV7-9	NA	ASSLAGGPYGYT
13	TRBV7-9	TRBD1	ASSPDRGLFDEQY
13	TRBV6-5	NA	ASSYPISGANVLT
11	TRBV2	TRBD2	ASSDIAGYEQY
11	TRBV20-1	NA	SAKRQVGYEQY
12	TRBV7-2	NA	ASSLPGRRETQY
12	TRBV5-1	TRBD1	ASSLGGELYGYT
12	TRBV6-2/TRBV6-3	TRBD1	ASTQTGGNYGYT
13	TRBV29-1	TRBD2	SVRHLLAGPKTQY
11	TRBV15	NA	ATSKGSNQPQH
12	TRBV4-1	NA	ASSPAFRQEEAF
12	TRBV6-1	NA	ASRTTLAKNIQY
12	TRBV11-2	TRBD1	ASSLSQGVTEAF
13	TRBV7-9	TRBD1	ASSVGQGQLGELF
13	TRBV19	NA	ASTQFAQTPGEAF
10	TRBV7-8	NA	ASSLYIYEQY
13	TRBV28	NA	ASSSIGVGANVLT
14	TRBV6-5	NA	ASSFLGDSSGNTIY
18	TRBV4-3	NA	ASSQMPPSKGAYSNQPQH
11	TRBV20-1	NA	IAGQGRSTEAF
12	TRBV20-1	NA	SARWTGGDQPQH
11	TRBV19	NA	ASSISGYQPQH
12	TRBV5-1	NA	ASSVTGNLNIQY
13	TRBV20-1	NA	SARVGQSRTGELF
14	TRBV6-1	TRBD2	ASSLSRLAGKETQY
14	TRBV10-1	NA	ASSESGGVGQETQY
11	TRBV20-1	NA	SAGGTQTYEQY
14	TRBV4-1	NA	ASSQPFRKPNYGYT
12	TRBV7-3	TRBD2	ASSLVAGEATQY
11	TRBV7-3	NA	ASSLGWADTQY
11	TRBV7-9	NA	ASITTLIRPQH
13	TRBV6-5	NA	ASSYLNDLNTEAF
10	TRBV7-9	TRBD1	ASSNDRVGYT
12	TRBV6-1	NA	ASSALQDYYEQY
12	TRBV29-1	NA	SVEGARDQETQY
11	TRBV12-3/TRBV12-4	TRBD1	ASRQQGARTQY
13	TRBV20-1	NA	SAIRIGGPQETQY
12	TRBV10-3	NA	AISDTGGANVLT
13	TRBV9	NA	ASSVGGELRTEAF
10	TRBV29-1	NA	SAPATSTEAF
12	TRBV6-5	NA	ASSYSLSATEAF
14	TRBV11-1	TRBD1	ASSVAGTGRAYEQY
15	TRBV9	TRBD2	ASSGAGASGFSYEQY
12	TRBV7-2	NA	ASSFTHGLGEQY
12	TRBV11-2	NA	ASRMYGVATEAF
16	TRBV6-1	NA	ASSEREGNPSGANVLT
13	TRBV5-5	NA	ASSWNAGGSQPQH
12	TRBV20-1	NA	SARGTALNTEAF